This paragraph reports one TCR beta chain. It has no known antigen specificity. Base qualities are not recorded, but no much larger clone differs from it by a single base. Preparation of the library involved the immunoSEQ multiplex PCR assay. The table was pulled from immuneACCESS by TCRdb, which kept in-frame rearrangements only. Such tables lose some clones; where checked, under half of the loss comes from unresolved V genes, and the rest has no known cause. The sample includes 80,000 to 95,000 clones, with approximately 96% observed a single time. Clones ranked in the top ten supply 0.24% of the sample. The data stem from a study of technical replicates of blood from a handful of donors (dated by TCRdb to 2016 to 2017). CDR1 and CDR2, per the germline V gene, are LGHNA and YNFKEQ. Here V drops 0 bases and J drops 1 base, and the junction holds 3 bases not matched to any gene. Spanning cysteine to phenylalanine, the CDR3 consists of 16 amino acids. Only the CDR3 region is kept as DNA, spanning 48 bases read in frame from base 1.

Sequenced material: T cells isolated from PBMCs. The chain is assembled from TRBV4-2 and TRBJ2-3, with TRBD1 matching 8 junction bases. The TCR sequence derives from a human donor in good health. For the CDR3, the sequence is CASSQEQGQGTDTQYF. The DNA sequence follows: TGTGCCAGCAGCCAAGAACAGGGACAGGGCACAGATACGCAGTATTTT.